This T cell receptor beta chain was retrieved from a study of T-cell memory formation after mild COVID-19. The study's findings and limits: Day 37-peaking second-wave clones had unconfirmed SARS-CoV-2 specificity.

This clonotype has only a few counts. The antigen remains unidentified. The germline CDR1 and CDR2 sequences are MNHEY and SVGAGI. The CDR3 is 14 amino acids. The V segment lost 2 bases and the J segment 3 bases; nucleotides outside the gene matches: 2. TCRdb re-called the 5' RACE reads with MiXCR, one entry per CDR3 protein. The table lists fewer than 450,000 distinct CDR3 sequences, around 21% of them singletons. V gene TRBV6-5 combines with J gene TRBJ2-3; TRBD2 matches 7 bases. The clonotype originates from an adult woman who had mild COVID-19 (a few samples of this study predate the infection). Cell type and time point are not known. The sequenced material came from PBMCs or a T cell subset sorted from them (not recorded which). CDR3 region: CASSYRLATDTQYF. As DNA, the CDR3 is TGTGCCAGCAGTTACAGACTAGCAACAGATACGCAGTATTTT.